This T cell receptor beta chain was captured in a study of follicular helper T cells after annual influenza vaccination. Background on the study: Days 0, 7 and 28 post-vaccination were the blood draw times. General study findings and limits: ICOS+CD38+ cTfh clonality change tracked circulating plasmablast frequency change. Productive TCRB sequences came from only roughly 9-21% of cells.

Time point meaning: 2015-2016 season, 7 days after influenza vaccination. Before and after seasonal inactivated influenza vaccination, adults gave blood for sorting CD4 subsets for sequencing. Germline V gene lookup returns CDR1 MNHEY and CDR2 SMNVEV (reference sequence). J gave up 5 bases and V 10 bases, and 14 bases lay outside the gene matches. This CDR3 spans 16 amino acids. Assay used: immunoSEQ multiplex PCR; TCRdb lists only in-frame clones, some missing. The table has 5,500 to 7,500 clones, 84% seen once. Remarks on this clone: Its antigen is as yet unknown.

The rearrangement uses TRBV27 and TRBJ2-3, with 11 bases lining up with TRBD1. The sequence derives from an adult who received the influenza vaccine. The sequencing used CXCR5- memory CD4+ T cells sorted from blood, collected 7 days after influenza vaccination. The CDR3 nucleotides are TGTGCCACCACAGCACTCGGGACAGGGGGAGGAGATACGCAGTATTTT. This encodes CATTALGTGGGDTQYF.